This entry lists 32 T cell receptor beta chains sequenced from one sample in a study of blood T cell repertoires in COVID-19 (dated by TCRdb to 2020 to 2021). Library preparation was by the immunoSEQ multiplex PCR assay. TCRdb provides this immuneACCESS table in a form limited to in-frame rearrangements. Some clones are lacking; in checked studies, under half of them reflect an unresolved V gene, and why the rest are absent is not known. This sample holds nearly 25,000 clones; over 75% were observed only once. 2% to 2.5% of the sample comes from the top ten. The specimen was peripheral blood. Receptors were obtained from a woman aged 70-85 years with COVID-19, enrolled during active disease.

CDR3 protein: CASSQAAGLGEAFF. The CDR3 DNA reads as TGCGCCAGCAGCCAAGCTGCAGGGCTTGGTGAAGCTTTCTTT. The V gene is TRBV4-3, the J gene TRBJ1-1; the D gene is possibly TRBD1 (5 bases). V lost 1 base and J lost 7, with 13 bases in between. The length of the CDR3 is 14 residues. The germline CDR1 and CDR2 sequences are LGHNA and YSLEER.

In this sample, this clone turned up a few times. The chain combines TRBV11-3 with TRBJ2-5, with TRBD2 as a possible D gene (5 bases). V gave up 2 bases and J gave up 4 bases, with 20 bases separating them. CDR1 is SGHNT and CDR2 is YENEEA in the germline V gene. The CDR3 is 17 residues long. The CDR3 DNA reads TGTGCCAGCAGCTTAAGGTCTGGGCGGCTAGGAGGAGAGACCCAGTACTTC. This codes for CASSLRSGRLGGETQYF.

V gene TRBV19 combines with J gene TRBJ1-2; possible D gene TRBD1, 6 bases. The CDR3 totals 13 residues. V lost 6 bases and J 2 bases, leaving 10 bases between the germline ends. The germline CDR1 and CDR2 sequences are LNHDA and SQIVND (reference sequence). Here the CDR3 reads CASRQGQNYGYTF. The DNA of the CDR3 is TGTGCCAGTAGGCAAGGACAGAACTATGGCTACACCTTC.

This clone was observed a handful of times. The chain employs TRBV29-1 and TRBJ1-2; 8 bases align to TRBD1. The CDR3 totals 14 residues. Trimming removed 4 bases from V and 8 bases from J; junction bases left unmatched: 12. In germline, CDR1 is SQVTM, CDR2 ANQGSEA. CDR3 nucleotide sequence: TGCAGCGTTGCGGGTCAGGGGGCCCAGGGCGGCTACACCTTC. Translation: CSVAGQGAQGGYTF.

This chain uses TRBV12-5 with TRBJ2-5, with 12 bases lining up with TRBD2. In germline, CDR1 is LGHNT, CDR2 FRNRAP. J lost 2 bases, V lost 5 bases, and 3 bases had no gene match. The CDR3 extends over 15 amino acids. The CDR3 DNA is TGTGCTAGTGGTAGGACTAGCGGGGCTCAAGAGACCCAGTACTTC. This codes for CASGRTSGAQETQYF. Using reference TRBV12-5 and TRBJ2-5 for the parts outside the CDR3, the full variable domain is DARVTQTPRHKVTEMGQEVTMRCQPILGHNTVFWYRQTMMQGLELLAYFRNRAPLDDSGMPKDRFSAEMPDATLATLKIQPSEPRDSAVYFCASGRTSGAQETQYFGPGTRLLVL.

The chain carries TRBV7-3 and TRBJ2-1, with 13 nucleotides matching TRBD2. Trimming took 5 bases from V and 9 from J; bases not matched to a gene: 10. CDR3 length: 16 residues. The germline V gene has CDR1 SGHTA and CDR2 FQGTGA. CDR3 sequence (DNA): TGTGCCAGCAGCCCGCTACTAGCGGGGGGGCCTCGTGAGCAGTTCTTC. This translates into CASSPLLAGGPREQFF. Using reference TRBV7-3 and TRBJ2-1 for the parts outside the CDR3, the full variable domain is GAGVSQTPSNKVTEKGKYVELRCDPISGHTALYWYRQSLGQGPEFLIYFQGTGAADDSGLPNDRFFAVRPEGSVSTLKIQRTERGDSAVYLCASSPLLAGGPREQFFGPGTRLTVL.

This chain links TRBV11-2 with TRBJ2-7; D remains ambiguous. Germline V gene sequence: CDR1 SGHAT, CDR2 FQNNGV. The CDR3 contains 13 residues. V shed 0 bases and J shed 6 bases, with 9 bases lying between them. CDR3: CASSLDPAGEQYV. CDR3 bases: TGTGCCAGCAGCTTAGATCCGGCAGGCGAGCAGTACGTC.

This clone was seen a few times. For the CDR3, the DNA is TGCGCCAGCAGCTTGGGGGGCCAGGGCCGGGGCTACACCTTC. This gives the protein CASSLGGQGRGYTF. This chain uses TRBV5-1 with TRBJ1-2; D possibly corresponds to TRBD1 (5 bases). V lost 0 bases and J lost 8, with 14 bases in between. There are 14 residues in the CDR3. Germline loops: CDR1 SGHRS, CDR2 YFSETQ.

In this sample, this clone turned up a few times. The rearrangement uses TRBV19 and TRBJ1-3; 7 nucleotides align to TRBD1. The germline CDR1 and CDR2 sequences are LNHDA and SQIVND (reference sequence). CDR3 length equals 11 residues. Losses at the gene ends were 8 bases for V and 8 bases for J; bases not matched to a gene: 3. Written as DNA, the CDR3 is TGTGCCAGTTCCCAGGGGGACACCATATATTTT. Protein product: CASSQGDTIYF.

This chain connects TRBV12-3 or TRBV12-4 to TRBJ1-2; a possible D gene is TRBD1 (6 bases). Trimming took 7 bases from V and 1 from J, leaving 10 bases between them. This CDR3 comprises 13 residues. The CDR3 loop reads CASNTGNNYGYTF. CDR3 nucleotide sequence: TGTGCCAGCAACACAGGGAATAACTATGGCTACACCTTC.

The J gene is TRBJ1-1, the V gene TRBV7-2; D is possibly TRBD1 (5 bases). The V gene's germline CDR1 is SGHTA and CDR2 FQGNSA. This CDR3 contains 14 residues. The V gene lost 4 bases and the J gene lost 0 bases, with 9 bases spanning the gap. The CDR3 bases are TGTGCCAGCAGCTCGACAGCTATGAACACTGAAGCTTTCTTT. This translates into CASSSTAMNTEAFF. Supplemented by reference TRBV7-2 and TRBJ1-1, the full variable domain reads GAGVSQSPSNKVTEKGKDVELRCDPISGHTALYWYRQSLGQGLEFLIYFQGNSAPDKSGLPSDRFSAERTGGSVSTLTIQRTQQEDSAVYLCASSSTAMNTEAFFGQGTRLTVV.

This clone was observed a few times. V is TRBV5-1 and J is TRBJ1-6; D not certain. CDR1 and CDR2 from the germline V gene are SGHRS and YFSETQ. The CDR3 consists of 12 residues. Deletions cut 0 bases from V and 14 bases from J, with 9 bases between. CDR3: CASSLDGGTLHF. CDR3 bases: TGCGCCAGCAGCTTGGACGGCGGGACCCTCCACTTT.

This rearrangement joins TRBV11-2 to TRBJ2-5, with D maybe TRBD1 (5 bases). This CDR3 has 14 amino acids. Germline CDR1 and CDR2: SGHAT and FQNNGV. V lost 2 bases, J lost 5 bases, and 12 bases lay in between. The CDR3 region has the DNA TGTGCCAGCAGCTTACTAGGGGTCCGGGAGACCCAGTACTTC. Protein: CASSLLGVRETQYF.

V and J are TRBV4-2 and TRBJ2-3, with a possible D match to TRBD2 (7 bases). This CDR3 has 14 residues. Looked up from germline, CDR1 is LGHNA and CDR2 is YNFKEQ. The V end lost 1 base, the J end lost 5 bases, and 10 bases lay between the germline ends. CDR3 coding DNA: TGTGCCAGCAGCCAAGGAAGGGGGGGAGATACGCAGTATTTT. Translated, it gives CASSQGRGGDTQYF.

The CDR3 is CAWSDTGTGAPANYGYTF. DNA for the CDR3: TGTGCCTGGAGCGATACCGGGACAGGGGCGCCAGCTAACTATGGCTACACCTTC. This chain links TRBV30 with TRBJ1-2, with 10 bases lining up with TRBD1. The CDR3 loop spans 18 amino acids. Looked up from germline, CDR1 is GTSNPN and CDR2 is SVGIG (reference sequence). The V and J ends lost 3 bases and 0 bases, in that order; junction bases with no gene match: 13.

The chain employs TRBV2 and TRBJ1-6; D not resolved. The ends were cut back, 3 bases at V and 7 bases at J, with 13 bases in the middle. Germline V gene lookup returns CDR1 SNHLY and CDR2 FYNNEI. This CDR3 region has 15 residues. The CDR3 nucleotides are TGTGCCAGCAGTGACGAGGAGGGCGTCAATTCACCCCTCCACTTT. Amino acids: CASSDEEGVNSPLHF.

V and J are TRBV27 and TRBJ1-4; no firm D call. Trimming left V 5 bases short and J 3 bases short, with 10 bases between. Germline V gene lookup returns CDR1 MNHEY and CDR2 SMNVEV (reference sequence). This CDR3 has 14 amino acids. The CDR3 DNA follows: TGTGCCAGCAGTCGGGGTGGAGCTAATGAAAAACTGTTTTTT. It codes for CASSRGGANEKLFF.

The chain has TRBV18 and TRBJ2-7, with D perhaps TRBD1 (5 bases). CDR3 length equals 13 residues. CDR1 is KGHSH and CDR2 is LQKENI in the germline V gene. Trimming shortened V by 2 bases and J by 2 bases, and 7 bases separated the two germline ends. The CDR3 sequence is CASSPAGTYEQYF. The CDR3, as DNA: TGTGCCAGCTCACCAGCAGGGACCTACGAGCAGTACTTC.

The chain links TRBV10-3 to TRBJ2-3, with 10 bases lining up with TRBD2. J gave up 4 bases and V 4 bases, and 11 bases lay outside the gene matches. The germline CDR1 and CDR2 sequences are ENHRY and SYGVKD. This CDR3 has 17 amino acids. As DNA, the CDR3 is TGTGCCATCAGTGGGTCTCGAACTAGCGGGGTGTCAGATACGCAGTATTTT. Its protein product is CAISGSRTSGVSDTQYF.

The chain's CDR3 is CSVEPARRVAFF. The DNA of the CDR3 is TGCAGCGTCGAACCTGCCCGTCGCGTGGCTTTCTTT. The J gene is TRBJ1-1, the V gene TRBV29-1; D remains ambiguous. The CDR3 consists of 12 residues. Germline values: CDR1 SQVTM, CDR2 ANQGSEA. With 6 bases removed from V and 11 bases from J, the gap between germline ends came to 19 bases.

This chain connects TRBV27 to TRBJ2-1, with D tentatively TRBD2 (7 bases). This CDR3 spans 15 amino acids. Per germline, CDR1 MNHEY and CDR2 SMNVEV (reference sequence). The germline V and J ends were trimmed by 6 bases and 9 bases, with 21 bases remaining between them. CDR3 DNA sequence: TGTGCCAGCAGAAGGGGGGGGGCGTCTCTAGGTGAGCAGTTCTTC. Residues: CASRRGGASLGEQFF.

This chain's CDR3 is CATSDRRHYGYTF. CDR3 in DNA: TGTGCCACCAGTGATAGGCGGCACTATGGCTACACCTTC. This sequence joins TRBV24-1 and TRBJ1-2, with D hard to call. The CDR3 consists of 13 residues. Trimming cost V 3 bases and J 3 bases, with 7 bases left between them. Looked up from germline, CDR1 is KGHDR and CDR2 is SFDVKD.

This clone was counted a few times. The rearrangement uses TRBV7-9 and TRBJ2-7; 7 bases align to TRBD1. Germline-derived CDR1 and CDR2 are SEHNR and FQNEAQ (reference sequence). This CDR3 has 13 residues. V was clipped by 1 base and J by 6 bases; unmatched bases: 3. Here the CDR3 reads CASSLGDSLEQYV. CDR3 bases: TGTGCCAGCAGCTTAGGGGACAGTCTCGAGCAGTACGTC.

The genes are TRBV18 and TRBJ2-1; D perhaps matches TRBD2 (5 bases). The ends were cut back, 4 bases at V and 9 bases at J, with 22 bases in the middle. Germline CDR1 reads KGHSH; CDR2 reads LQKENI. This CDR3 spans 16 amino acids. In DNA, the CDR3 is TGTGCCAGCTCACTCAGAGGGCCCCGGGCCCCCAGTGAGCAGTTCTTC. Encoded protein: CASSLRGPRAPSEQFF.

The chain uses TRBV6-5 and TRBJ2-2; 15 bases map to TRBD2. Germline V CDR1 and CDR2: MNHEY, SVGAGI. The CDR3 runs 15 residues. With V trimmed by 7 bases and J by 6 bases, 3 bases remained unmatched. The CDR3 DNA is TGTGCCAGCATTGGACTAGCGGGAGGGTCCGGGGAGCTGTTTTTT. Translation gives CASIGLAGGSGELFF.

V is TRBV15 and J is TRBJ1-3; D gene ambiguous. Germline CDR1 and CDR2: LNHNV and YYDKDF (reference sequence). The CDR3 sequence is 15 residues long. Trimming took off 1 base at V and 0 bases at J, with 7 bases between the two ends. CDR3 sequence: CATSRGAHSGNTIYF. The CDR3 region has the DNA TGTGCCACCAGCAGAGGGGCCCACTCTGGAAACACCATATATTTT.

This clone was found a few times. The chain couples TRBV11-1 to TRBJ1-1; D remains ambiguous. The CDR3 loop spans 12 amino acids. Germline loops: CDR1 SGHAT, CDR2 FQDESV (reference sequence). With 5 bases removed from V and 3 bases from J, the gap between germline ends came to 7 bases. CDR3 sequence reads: CASSQLDTEAFF. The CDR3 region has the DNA TGTGCCAGCAGCCAACTGGACACTGAAGCTTTCTTT.

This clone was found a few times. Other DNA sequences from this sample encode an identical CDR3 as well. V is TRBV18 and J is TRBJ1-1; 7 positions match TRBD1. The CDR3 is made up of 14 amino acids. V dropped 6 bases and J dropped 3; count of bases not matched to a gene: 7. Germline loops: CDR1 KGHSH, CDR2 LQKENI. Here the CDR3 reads CASSPRQGDTEAFF. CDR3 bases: TGTGCCAGCTCGCCTAGACAGGGCGACACTGAAGCTTTCTTT.

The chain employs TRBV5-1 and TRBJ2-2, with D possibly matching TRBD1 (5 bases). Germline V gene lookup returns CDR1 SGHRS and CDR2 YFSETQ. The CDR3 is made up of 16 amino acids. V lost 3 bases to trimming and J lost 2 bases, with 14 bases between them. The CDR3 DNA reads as TGCGCCAGCAGCTCCCTGAGACAGCTAAACACCGGGGAGCTGTTTTTT. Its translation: CASSSLRQLNTGELFF. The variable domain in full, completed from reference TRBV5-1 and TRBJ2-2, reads KAGVTQTPRYLIKTRGQQVTLSCSPISGHRSVSWYQQTPGQGLQFLFEYFSETQRNKGNFPGRFSGRQFSNSRSEMNVSTLELGDSALYLCASSSLRQLNTGELFFGEGSRLTVL.

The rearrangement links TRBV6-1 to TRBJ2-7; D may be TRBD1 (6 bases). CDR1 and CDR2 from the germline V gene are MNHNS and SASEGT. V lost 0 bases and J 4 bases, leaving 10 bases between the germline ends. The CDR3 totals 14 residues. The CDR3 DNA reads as TGTGCCAGCAGTGAAGCGGGGGCAGAATACGAGCAGTACGTC. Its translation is CASSEAGAEYEQYV.

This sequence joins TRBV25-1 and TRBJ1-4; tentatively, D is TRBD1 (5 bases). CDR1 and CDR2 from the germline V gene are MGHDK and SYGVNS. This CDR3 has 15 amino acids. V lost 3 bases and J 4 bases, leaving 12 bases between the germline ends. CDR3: CASSDPRGLNEKLFF. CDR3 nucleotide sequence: TGTGCCAGCAGTGACCCAAGGGGTCTTAATGAAAAACTGTTTTTT.

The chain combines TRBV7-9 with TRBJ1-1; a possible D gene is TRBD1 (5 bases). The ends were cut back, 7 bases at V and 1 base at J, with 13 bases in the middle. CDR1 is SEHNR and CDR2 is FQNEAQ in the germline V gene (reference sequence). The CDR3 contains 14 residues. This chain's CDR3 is CASKRGTENTEAFF. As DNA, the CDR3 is TGTGCCAGCAAGCGCGGGACCGAGAACACTGAAGCTTTCTTT.